These T cell receptor beta chains were read from a single sample in a study of cytomegalovirus exposure and HLA in healthy donors. TCRdb's copy holds only in-frame clones and misses some; the assay was immunoSEQ multiplex PCR. The sample yields some 56,000 clones, about 57% seen once. Sequencing was carried out using PBMCs. Every receptor here comes from a human donor in good health. Both conserved end residues are part of each CDR3. The D gene is left open where the match is weak. The size of a clone is reported for some rows only, either as once, few or many, or as a class for expanded clones.

d_call: NA; j_call: TRBJ1-6; v_call: TRBV15; clone_size: few; cdr3_nt: TGTGCCACCAGCAGAGACGGGGACTGGAATTCACCCCTCCACTTT; cdr3_aa: CATSRDGDWNSPLHF
d_call: TRBD1; j_call: TRBJ1-2; v_call: TRBV11-2; clone_size: NA; cdr3_nt: TGTGCCAGCAGCACGGGACAGGGAATGCTATATGGCTACACCTTC; cdr3_aa: CASSTGQGMLYGYTF
d_call: TRBD2; j_call: TRBJ2-1; v_call: TRBV4-2; clone_size: NA; cdr3_nt: TGTGCCAGCAGCCAAGATGGGACTAGCGGGGGGTCGGGAGGCTACAATGAGCAGTTCTTC; cdr3_aa: CASSQDGTSGGSGGYNEQFF
d_call: TRBD2; j_call: TRBJ2-3; v_call: TRBV7-8; clone_size: few; cdr3_nt: TGTGCCAGCAGACTAGGGTGGCGGGGGGGCCGGGGCACAGATACGCAGTATTTT; cdr3_aa: CASRLGWRGGRGTDTQYF
d_call: TRBD1; j_call: TRBJ2-7; v_call: TRBV5-1; clone_size: few; cdr3_nt: TGCGCCAGCAGCTTTGACAGGGGTTCGGGCGAGCAGTACTTC; cdr3_aa: CASSFDRGSGEQYF
d_call: TRBD1; j_call: TRBJ1-4; v_call: TRBV7-9; clone_size: few; cdr3_nt: TGTGCCAGCAGCGACCAACAGGGGAAACTGTTTTTT; cdr3_aa: CASSDQQGKLFF
d_call: TRBD1; j_call: TRBJ2-7; v_call: TRBV18; clone_size: NA; cdr3_nt: TGTGCCAGCTCATATAAGGGGGCGGATAGGGACGAGCAGTACTTC; cdr3_aa: CASSYKGADRDEQYF
d_call: NA; j_call: TRBJ1-1; v_call: TRBV15; clone_size: NA; cdr3_nt: TGTGCCACCAGCAGAGATTGGAGGGGGAACACTGAAGCTTTCTTT; cdr3_aa: CATSRDWRGNTEAFF
d_call: NA; j_call: TRBJ1-5; v_call: TRBV7-8; clone_size: NA; cdr3_nt: TGTGCCAGCAGCTTTTTGTCAGGGCTTCGAGACAATCAGCCCCAGCATTTT; cdr3_aa: CASSFLSGLRDNQPQHF
d_call: NA; j_call: TRBJ1-4; v_call: TRBV19; clone_size: NA; cdr3_nt: TGTGCCAGTAGTATAAGGGGCAGTGCGAATGAAAAACTGTTTTTT; cdr3_aa: CASSIRGSANEKLFF
d_call: TRBD1; j_call: TRBJ1-1; v_call: TRBV9; clone_size: NA; cdr3_nt: TGTGCCAGCAGCGTCCACGTCGGGACAGGGTTGAACACTGAAGCTTTCTTT; cdr3_aa: CASSVHVGTGLNTEAFF
d_call: TRBD1; j_call: TRBJ1-5; v_call: TRBV18; clone_size: few; cdr3_nt: TGTGCCAGCTCACCGGCAGGGGGGCTAACCAGTGAGCCCCAGCATTTT; cdr3_aa: CASSPAGGLTSEPQHF
d_call: TRBD1; j_call: TRBJ2-1; v_call: TRBV19; clone_size: NA; cdr3_nt: TGTGCCAGTAGTAGCCCGGGACAGCCGAGCGACAATGAGCAGTTCTTC; cdr3_aa: CASSSPGQPSDNEQFF
d_call: TRBD2; j_call: TRBJ2-1; v_call: TRBV2; clone_size: once; cdr3_nt: TGTGCCAGCAGTGCAAGCGGGGGTGGTGGCAATGAGCAGTTCTTC; cdr3_aa: CASSASGGGGNEQFF
d_call: TRBD2; j_call: TRBJ2-1; v_call: TRBV30; clone_size: few; cdr3_nt: TGTGCCTGGAGTGCCCTAGCGGGGGGGCCGTCCGAGCAGTTCTTC; cdr3_aa: CAWSALAGGPSEQFF
d_call: NA; j_call: TRBJ1-2; v_call: TRBV2; clone_size: few; cdr3_nt: TGTGCCAGCAGTGCTGACTATGGCTACACCTTC; cdr3_aa: CASSADYGYTF
d_call: NA; j_call: TRBJ1-6; v_call: TRBV18; clone_size: once; cdr3_nt: TGTGCCAGCTCGAGAACCGGGACACCTACTAGCTCCTATAATTCACCCCTCCACTTT; cdr3_aa: CASSRTGTPTSSYNSPLHF